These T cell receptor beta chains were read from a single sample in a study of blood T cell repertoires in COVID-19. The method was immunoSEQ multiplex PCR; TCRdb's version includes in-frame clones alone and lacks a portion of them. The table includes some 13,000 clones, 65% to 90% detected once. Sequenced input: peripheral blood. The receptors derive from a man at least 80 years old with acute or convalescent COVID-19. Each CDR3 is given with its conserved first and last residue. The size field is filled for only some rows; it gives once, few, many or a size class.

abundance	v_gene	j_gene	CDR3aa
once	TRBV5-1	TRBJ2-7	CASSLVQGMEQYF
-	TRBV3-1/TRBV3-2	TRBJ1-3	CASSPSSSGNTIYF
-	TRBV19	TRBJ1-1	CASSPTGYNTEAFF
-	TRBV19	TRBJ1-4	CASSTGTANEKLFF
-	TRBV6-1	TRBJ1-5	CASSDRYQGQPQHF
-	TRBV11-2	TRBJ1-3	CASSSRQGFTLGNTIYF
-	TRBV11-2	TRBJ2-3	CASSTRLAGGQDTQYF
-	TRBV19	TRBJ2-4	CASSIPTGEGIQYF
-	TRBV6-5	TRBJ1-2	CASRSTGSNVGYTF
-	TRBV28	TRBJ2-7	CASSLWGEVVYEQYF
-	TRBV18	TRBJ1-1	CASSPRGAENTEAFF
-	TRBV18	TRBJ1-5	CASSLAGDNQPQHF
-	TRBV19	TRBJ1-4	CASSIGTGKEKLFF
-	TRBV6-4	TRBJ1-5	CASRHRKGQPQHF
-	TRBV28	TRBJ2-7	CASSSGTSGRIALSYEQYF
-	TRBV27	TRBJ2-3	CASSDRGSTDTQYF
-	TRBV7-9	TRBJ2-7	CASSKSSPTSDPYEQYF